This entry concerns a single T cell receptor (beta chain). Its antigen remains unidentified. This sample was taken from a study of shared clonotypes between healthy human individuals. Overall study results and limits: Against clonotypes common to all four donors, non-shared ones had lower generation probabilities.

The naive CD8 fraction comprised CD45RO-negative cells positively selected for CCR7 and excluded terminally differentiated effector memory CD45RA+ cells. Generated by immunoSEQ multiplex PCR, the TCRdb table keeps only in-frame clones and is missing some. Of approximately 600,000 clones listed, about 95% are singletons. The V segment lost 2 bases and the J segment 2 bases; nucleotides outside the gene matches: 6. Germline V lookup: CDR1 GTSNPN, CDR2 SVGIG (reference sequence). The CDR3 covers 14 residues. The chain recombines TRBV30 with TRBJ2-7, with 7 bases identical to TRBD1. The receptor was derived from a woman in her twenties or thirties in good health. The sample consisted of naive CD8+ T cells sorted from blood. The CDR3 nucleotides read TGTGCCTGGAGTCGGCAGGGGGTGCCCTACGAGCAGTACTTC. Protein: CAWSRQGVPYEQYF.